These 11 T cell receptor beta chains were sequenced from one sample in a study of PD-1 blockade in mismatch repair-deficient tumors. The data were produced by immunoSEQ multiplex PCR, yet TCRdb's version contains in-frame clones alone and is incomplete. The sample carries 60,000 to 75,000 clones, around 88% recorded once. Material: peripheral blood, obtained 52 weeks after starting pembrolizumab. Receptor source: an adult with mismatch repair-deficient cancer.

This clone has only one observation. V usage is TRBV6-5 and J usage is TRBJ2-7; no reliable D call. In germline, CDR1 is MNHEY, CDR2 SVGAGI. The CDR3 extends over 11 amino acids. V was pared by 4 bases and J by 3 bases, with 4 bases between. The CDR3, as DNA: TGTGCCAGCAGTTTTAACTACGAGCAGTACTTC. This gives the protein CASSFNYEQYF.

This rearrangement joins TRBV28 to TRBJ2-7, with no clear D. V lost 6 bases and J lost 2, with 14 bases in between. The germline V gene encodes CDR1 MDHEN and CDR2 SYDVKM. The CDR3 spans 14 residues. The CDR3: CASSTNPGTYEQYF. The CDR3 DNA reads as TGTGCCAGCAGCACGAATCCAGGTACCTACGAGCAGTACTTC.

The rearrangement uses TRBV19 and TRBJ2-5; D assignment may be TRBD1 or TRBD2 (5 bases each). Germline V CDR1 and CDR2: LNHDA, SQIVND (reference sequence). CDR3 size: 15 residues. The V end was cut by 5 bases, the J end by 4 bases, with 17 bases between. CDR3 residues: CASSARVAGSETQYF. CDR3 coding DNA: TGTGCCAGTAGTGCGAGGGTGGCAGGGTCAGAGACCCAGTACTTC.

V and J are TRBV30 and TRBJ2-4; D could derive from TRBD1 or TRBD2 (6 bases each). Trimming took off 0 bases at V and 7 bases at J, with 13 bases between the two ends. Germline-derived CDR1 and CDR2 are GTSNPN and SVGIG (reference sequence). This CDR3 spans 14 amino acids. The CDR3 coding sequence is TGTGCCTGGAGTGTACTGGGGGGCGCGAACATTCAGTACTTC. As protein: CAWSVLGGANIQYF.

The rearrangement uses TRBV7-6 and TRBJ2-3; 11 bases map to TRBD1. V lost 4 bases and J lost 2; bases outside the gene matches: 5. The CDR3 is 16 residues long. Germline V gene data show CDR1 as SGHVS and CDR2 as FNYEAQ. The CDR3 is CASSSRTGGDTDTQYF. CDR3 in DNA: TGTGCCAGCAGCTCCCGGACAGGGGGCGACACAGATACGCAGTATTTT.

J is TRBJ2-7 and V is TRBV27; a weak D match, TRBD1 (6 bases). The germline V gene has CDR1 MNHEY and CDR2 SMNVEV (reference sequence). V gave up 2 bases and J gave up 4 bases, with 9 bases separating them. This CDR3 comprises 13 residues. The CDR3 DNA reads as TGTGCCAGCAGTTTAGGGACACTGTACGAGCAGTACTTC. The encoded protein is CASSLGTLYEQYF.

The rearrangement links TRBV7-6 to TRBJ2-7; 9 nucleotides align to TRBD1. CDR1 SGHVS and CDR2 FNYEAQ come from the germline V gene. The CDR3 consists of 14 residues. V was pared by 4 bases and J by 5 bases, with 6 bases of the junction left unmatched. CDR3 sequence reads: CASSSTGGPDEQYF. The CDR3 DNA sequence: TGTGCCAGCAGCTCCACAGGGGGCCCAGACGAGCAGTACTTC.

CDR3: CAISAQGERNTGELFF. In nucleotides, the CDR3 is TGTGCCATCAGTGCCCAGGGTGAGCGGAACACCGGGGAGCTGTTTTTT. This chain connects TRBV10-3 to TRBJ2-2; TRBD1 is a possible D gene (5 bases). The V end lost 4 bases, the J end lost 1 base, and 13 bases lay between the germline ends. Germline V gene data show CDR1 as ENHRY and CDR2 as SYGVKD. This CDR3 spans 16 amino acids.

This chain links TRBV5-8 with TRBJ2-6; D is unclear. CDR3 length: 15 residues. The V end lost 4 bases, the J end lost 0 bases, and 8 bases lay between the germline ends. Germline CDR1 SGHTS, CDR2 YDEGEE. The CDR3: CASSQRISGANVLTF. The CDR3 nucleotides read TGTGCCAGCAGCCAACGAATCTCTGGGGCCAACGTCCTGACTTTC.

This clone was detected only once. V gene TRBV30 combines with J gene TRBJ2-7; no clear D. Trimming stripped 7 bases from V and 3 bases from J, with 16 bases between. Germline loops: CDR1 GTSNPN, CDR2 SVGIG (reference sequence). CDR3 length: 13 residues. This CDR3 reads CALTGPPGYEQYF. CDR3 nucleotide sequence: TGTGCCTTGACCGGGCCACCAGGCTACGAGCAGTACTTC.

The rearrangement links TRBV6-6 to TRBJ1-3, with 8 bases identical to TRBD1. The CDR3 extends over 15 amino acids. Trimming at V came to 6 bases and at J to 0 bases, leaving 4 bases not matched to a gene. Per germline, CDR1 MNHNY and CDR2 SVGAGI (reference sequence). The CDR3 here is CASSPGGASGNTIYF. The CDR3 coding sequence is TGTGCCAGCAGCCCAGGGGGCGCCTCTGGAAACACCATATATTTT.